This is a list of T cell receptor beta chains from one sample in a study of blood T cell repertoires in COVID-19. TCRdb's copy holds only in-frame clones and misses some; the assay was immunoSEQ multiplex PCR. The sample shows 150,000 to 200,000 clones, around 79% of them seen only once. What was sequenced was peripheral blood. Receptors were obtained from a woman aged 70-85 years with acute or convalescent COVID-19. The CDR3 runs from the conserved cysteine through the conserved F or W. The order of the fields is D gene, V gene, J gene, clone size, CDR3 protein, CDR3 DNA. A D gene is named only where the DNA matches it firmly. Not every row has a clone size; where given, it reads once, few, many or a size class.

d_call: .
v_call: TRBV3-1/TRBV3-2
j_call: TRBJ1-4
clone_size: .
cdr3_aa: CASSQDPVATNEKLFF
cdr3_nt: TGTGCCAGCAGCCAAGATCCCGTTGCAACTAATGAAAAACTGTTTTTT

d_call: TRBD1
v_call: TRBV29-1
j_call: TRBJ1-4
clone_size: few
cdr3_aa: CSVRDRGEKLFF
cdr3_nt: TGCAGCGTCCGGGACAGGGGTGAAAAACTGTTTTTT

d_call: .
v_call: TRBV2
j_call: TRBJ1-2
clone_size: .
cdr3_aa: CASRYSGYTF
cdr3_nt: TGTGCCAGCCGGTACAGCGGCTACACCTTC

d_call: .
v_call: TRBV2
j_call: TRBJ1-4
clone_size: .
cdr3_aa: CASRPTANNEKLFF
cdr3_nt: TGTGCCAGCAGACCTACAGCCAATAATGAAAAACTGTTTTTT

d_call: .
v_call: TRBV5-1
j_call: TRBJ2-5
clone_size: .
cdr3_aa: CASSLDGIRAETQYF
cdr3_nt: TGCGCCAGCAGCTTGGATGGGATCAGGGCAGAGACCCAGTACTTC

d_call: TRBD1
v_call: TRBV7-8
j_call: TRBJ2-3
clone_size: .
cdr3_aa: CASSATLGQGTDTQYF
cdr3_nt: TGTGCCAGCAGCGCCACCTTGGGACAGGGCACAGATACGCAGTATTTT

d_call: .
v_call: TRBV6-5
j_call: TRBJ2-1
clone_size: .
cdr3_aa: CATRLGESYNEQFF
cdr3_nt: TGTGCCACTCGACTAGGGGAAAGTTACAATGAGCAGTTCTTC

d_call: TRBD2
v_call: TRBV5-4
j_call: TRBJ2-5
clone_size: .
cdr3_aa: CASSLFPSGQETQYF
cdr3_nt: TGTGCCAGCAGCTTATTCCCTAGCGGCCAAGAGACCCAGTACTTC

d_call: .
v_call: TRBV9
j_call: TRBJ2-2
clone_size: .
cdr3_aa: CASSFRDISTGELFF
cdr3_nt: TGTGCCAGCAGCTTCCGGGACATCAGCACCGGGGAGCTGTTTTTT

d_call: TRBD1
v_call: TRBV9
j_call: TRBJ1-1
clone_size: .
cdr3_aa: CASSVGTGRDAFF
cdr3_nt: TGTGCCAGCAGCGTTGGGACAGGCAGGGACGCTTTCTTT

d_call: TRBD1
v_call: TRBV2
j_call: TRBJ2-7
clone_size: .
cdr3_aa: CASSPDRGEVYEQYF
cdr3_nt: TGTGCCAGCAGCCCTGACAGGGGGGAGGTCTACGAGCAGTACTTC

d_call: .
v_call: TRBV5-1
j_call: TRBJ2-5
clone_size: few
cdr3_aa: CASSLDYYNQETQYF
cdr3_nt: TGCGCCAGCAGCTTAGACTACTATAACCAAGAGACCCAGTACTTC

d_call: TRBD2
v_call: TRBV7-2
j_call: TRBJ2-1
clone_size: many
cdr3_aa: CASSPRVLAGGEQFF
cdr3_nt: TGTGCCAGCAGCCCACGAGTTCTAGCGGGAGGCGAGCAGTTCTTC

d_call: TRBD2
v_call: TRBV7-9
j_call: TRBJ2-2
clone_size: .
cdr3_aa: CASSRTSGAQGTGELFF
cdr3_nt: TGTGCCAGCAGCCGGACTAGCGGGGCCCAGGGCACCGGGGAGCTGTTTTTT

d_call: TRBD2
v_call: TRBV20-1
j_call: TRBJ2-1
clone_size: once
cdr3_aa: CSASTTSDSEQFF
cdr3_nt: TGCAGTGCTAGTACTACTAGCGACAGTGAGCAGTTCTTC

d_call: .
v_call: TRBV19
j_call: TRBJ1-3
clone_size: .
cdr3_aa: CASRAGLGGSGNTIYF
cdr3_nt: TGTGCCAGTAGGGCTGGATTGGGGGGCTCTGGAAACACCATATATTTT

d_call: .
v_call: TRBV27
j_call: TRBJ2-7
clone_size: .
cdr3_aa: CASSSGQLIYEQYF
cdr3_nt: TGTGCCAGCAGTTCAGGACAATTGATCTACGAGCAGTACTTC

d_call: TRBD1
v_call: TRBV5-1
j_call: TRBJ2-1
clone_size: .
cdr3_aa: CASSPNPGQTSYNEQFF
cdr3_nt: TGCGCCAGCAGCCCCAATCCGGGACAGACCTCTTACAATGAGCAGTTCTTC

d_call: TRBD1
v_call: TRBV9
j_call: TRBJ1-2
clone_size: .
cdr3_aa: CASSVGQGSGYTF
cdr3_nt: TGTGCCAGCAGCGTAGGACAGGGGAGTGGCTACACCTTC

d_call: .
v_call: TRBV7-9
j_call: TRBJ2-7
clone_size: .
cdr3_aa: CASSLSLGGQYF
cdr3_nt: TGTGCCAGCAGCTTATCGTTGGGGGGGCAGTACTTC

d_call: .
v_call: TRBV7-9
j_call: TRBJ1-2
clone_size: .
cdr3_aa: CASSSEGGRGYGYTF
cdr3_nt: TGTGCCAGCAGCTCTGAAGGGGGAAGAGGCTATGGCTACACCTTC

d_call: TRBD1
v_call: TRBV5-4
j_call: TRBJ2-7
clone_size: once
cdr3_aa: CASSLSRGSYEQYF
cdr3_nt: TGTGCCAGCAGCTTGTCCAGGGGGTCCTACGAGCAGTACTTC

d_call: .
v_call: TRBV3-1/TRBV3-2
j_call: TRBJ1-5
clone_size: few
cdr3_aa: CASSQLSGNQPQHF
cdr3_nt: TGTGCCAGCAGCCAATTGTCGGGCAATCAGCCCCAGCATTTT

d_call: .
v_call: TRBV3-1/TRBV3-2
j_call: TRBJ2-7
clone_size: once
cdr3_aa: CASSPHELAASEQYF
cdr3_nt: TGTGCCAGCAGCCCCCACGAACTAGCTGCAAGCGAGCAGTACTTC

d_call: TRBD2
v_call: TRBV2
j_call: TRBJ2-7
clone_size: .
cdr3_aa: CASTTVRAGAEQYF
cdr3_nt: TGTGCCAGCACTACCGTCAGAGCGGGAGCCGAGCAGTACTTC

d_call: .
v_call: TRBV5-6
j_call: TRBJ2-5
clone_size: .
cdr3_aa: CASSFGGKETQYF
cdr3_nt: TGTGCCAGCAGCTTCGGAGGGAAGGAGACCCAGTACTTC

d_call: TRBD1
v_call: TRBV9
j_call: TRBJ1-3
clone_size: .
cdr3_aa: CASSETGGVTGNTIYF
cdr3_nt: TGTGCCAGCAGCGAGACAGGGGGCGTCACTGGAAACACCATATATTTT

d_call: .
v_call: TRBV5-1
j_call: TRBJ2-3
clone_size: .
cdr3_aa: CASSLDVGVTDTQYF
cdr3_nt: TGCGCCAGCAGCTTGGATGTGGGAGTAACAGATACGCAGTATTTT

d_call: .
v_call: TRBV6-4
j_call: TRBJ2-1
clone_size: .
cdr3_aa: CASSVEAGDEQFF
cdr3_nt: TGTGCCAGCAGTGTTGAAGCCGGGGATGAGCAGTTCTTC

d_call: .
v_call: TRBV2
j_call: TRBJ1-4
clone_size: .
cdr3_aa: CASKNFTPEKLFF
cdr3_nt: TGTGCCAGCAAAAACTTTACCCCCGAAAAACTGTTTTTT

d_call: TRBD2
v_call: TRBV11-2
j_call: TRBJ2-7
clone_size: .
cdr3_aa: CASSPVRSLAGYEQYF
cdr3_nt: TGTGCCAGCAGCCCCGTTCGGTCTCTAGCGGGCTACGAGCAGTACTTC

d_call: .
v_call: TRBV2
j_call: TRBJ1-1
clone_size: many
cdr3_aa: CASGSRLNTEAFF
cdr3_nt: TGTGCCAGTGGGTCGAGGTTGAACACTGAAGCTTTCTTT

d_call: .
v_call: TRBV9
j_call: TRBJ2-4
clone_size: .
cdr3_aa: CASSARDTNIQYF
cdr3_nt: TGTGCCAGCAGCGCCCGGGACACAAACATTCAGTACTTC

d_call: .
v_call: TRBV18
j_call: TRBJ1-6
clone_size: .
cdr3_aa: CASSPEGVNSPLHF
cdr3_nt: TGTGCCAGCTCACCGGAAGGGGTTAATTCACCCCTCCACTTT

d_call: TRBD1
v_call: TRBV18
j_call: TRBJ1-2
clone_size: .
cdr3_aa: CASSPIAGQGVGYTF
cdr3_nt: TGTGCCAGCTCACCAATCGCCGGACAGGGGGTTGGCTACACCTTC

d_call: .
v_call: TRBV6-1
j_call: TRBJ1-1
clone_size: .
cdr3_aa: CASSEGRGGAFF
cdr3_nt: TGTGCCAGCAGTGAGGGGCGAGGGGGAGCTTTCTTT

d_call: .
v_call: TRBV7-2
j_call: TRBJ1-4
clone_size: .
cdr3_aa: CASSLFVTTNEKLFF
cdr3_nt: TGTGCCAGCAGCTTATTTGTCACAACTAATGAAAAACTGTTTTTT

d_call: TRBD2
v_call: TRBV5-8
j_call: TRBJ2-1
clone_size: .
cdr3_aa: CASSWKGVSGRVTEQFF
cdr3_nt: TGTGCCAGCAGCTGGAAGGGGGTCAGCGGGAGGGTGACTGAGCAGTTCTTC

d_call: TRBD2
v_call: TRBV19
j_call: TRBJ2-7
clone_size: once
cdr3_aa: CASSMASGRVGEQYF
cdr3_nt: TGTGCCAGTAGTATGGCTAGCGGGAGAGTGGGCGAGCAGTACTTC

d_call: .
v_call: TRBV27
j_call: TRBJ2-1
clone_size: .
cdr3_aa: CASSFGTTGTNEQFF
cdr3_nt: TGTGCCAGCAGTTTCGGGACAACTGGGACCAATGAGCAGTTCTTC

d_call: .
v_call: TRBV7-8
j_call: TRBJ1-2
clone_size: .
cdr3_aa: CASSRNPGETSNGYTF
cdr3_nt: TGTGCCAGCAGCAGAAACCCAGGGGAAACGTCGAATGGCTACACCTTC

d_call: TRBD2
v_call: TRBV7-3
j_call: TRBJ2-3
clone_size: once
cdr3_aa: CASSRIGLALSTDTQYF
cdr3_nt: TGTGCCAGCAGCCGAATCGGACTAGCCCTTAGCACAGATACGCAGTATTTT

d_call: .
v_call: TRBV30
j_call: TRBJ2-2
clone_size: .
cdr3_aa: CAWSVALGELFF
cdr3_nt: TGTGCCTGGAGTGTAGCCTTGGGGGAGCTGTTTTTT

d_call: .
v_call: TRBV21-1
j_call: TRBJ1-6
clone_size: once
cdr3_aa: CASSNRLGSPLHF
cdr3_nt: TGTGCCAGCAGCAACCGTCTGGGCTCACCCCTCCACTTT

d_call: TRBD2
v_call: TRBV7-9
j_call: TRBJ2-1
clone_size: .
cdr3_aa: CASSAVRTSGDHNEQFF
cdr3_nt: TGTGCCAGCAGCGCCGTCAGGACTAGCGGGGACCACAATGAGCAGTTCTTC

d_call: TRBD1
v_call: TRBV20-1
j_call: TRBJ2-5
clone_size: many
cdr3_aa: CSARDDRGETQYF
cdr3_nt: TGCAGTGCTCGTGACGACAGGGGAGAGACCCAGTACTTC

d_call: .
v_call: TRBV4-2
j_call: TRBJ1-5
clone_size: .
cdr3_aa: CASSQDSGSNQPQHF
cdr3_nt: TGTGCCAGCAGCCAAGATTCCGGGAGCAATCAGCCCCAGCATTTT

d_call: TRBD1
v_call: TRBV6-1
j_call: TRBJ2-7
clone_size: .
cdr3_aa: CASSERDSSYEQYF
cdr3_nt: TGTGCCAGCAGTGAGAGGGACAGCTCCTACGAGCAGTACTTC